In this sample, the clone carrying this TCR beta chain turned up a few times. The target antigen is unknown. The data stem from a study of cytomegalovirus exposure and HLA in healthy donors. Whole-study results and caveats: Across HLA loci, a later analysis found differing TCR association rates, with DRB1 most and HLA-C fewest.

60 Vbeta and 13 Jbeta primers were used in PCR. The table came from immunoSEQ multiplex PCR; TCRdb's copy has only in-frame clones and leaves some out. The sample holds around 130,000 clones; over 60% are singletons and the top ten take about 2.6%. This CDR3 spans 15 amino acids. Germline V gene sequence: CDR1 SGDLS, CDR2 YYNGEE. Trimming took 0 bases from V and 4 from J; bases not matched to a gene: 4. The receptor was derived from a human donor in good health. The specimen was PBMCs. The rearrangement uses TRBV9 and TRBJ2-3, with TRBD2 identical over 8 bases. This CDR3 reads CASSVVWRGADTQYF. The CDR3 nucleotides are TGTGCCAGCAGCGTAGTCTGGCGGGGGGCAGATACGCAGTATTTT. Complete variable domain (other parts from reference TRBV9 and TRBJ2-3): DSGVTQTPKHLITATGQRVTLRCSPRSGDLSVYWYQQSLDQGLQFLIQYYNGEERAKGNILERFSAQQFPDLHSELNLSSLELGDSALYFCASSVVWRGADTQYFGPGTRLTVL.